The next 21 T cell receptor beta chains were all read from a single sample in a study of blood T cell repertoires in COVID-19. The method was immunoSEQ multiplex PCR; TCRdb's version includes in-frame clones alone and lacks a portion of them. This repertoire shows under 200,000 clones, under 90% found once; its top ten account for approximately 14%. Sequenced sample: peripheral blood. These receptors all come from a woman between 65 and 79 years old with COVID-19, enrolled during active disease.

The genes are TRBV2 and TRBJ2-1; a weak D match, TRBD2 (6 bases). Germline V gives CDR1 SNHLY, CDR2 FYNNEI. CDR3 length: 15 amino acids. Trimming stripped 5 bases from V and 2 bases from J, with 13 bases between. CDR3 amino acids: CASSPGTLTYNEQFF. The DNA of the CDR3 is TGTGCCAGCAGTCCCGGGACTTTAACCTACAATGAGCAGTTCTTC.

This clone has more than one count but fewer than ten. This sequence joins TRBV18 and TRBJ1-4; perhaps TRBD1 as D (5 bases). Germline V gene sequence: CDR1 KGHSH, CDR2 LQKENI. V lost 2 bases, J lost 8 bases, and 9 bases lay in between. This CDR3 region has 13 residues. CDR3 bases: TGTGCCAGCTCACCAGGTCAGGGAGAAAAACTGTTTTTT. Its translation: CASSPGQGEKLFF.

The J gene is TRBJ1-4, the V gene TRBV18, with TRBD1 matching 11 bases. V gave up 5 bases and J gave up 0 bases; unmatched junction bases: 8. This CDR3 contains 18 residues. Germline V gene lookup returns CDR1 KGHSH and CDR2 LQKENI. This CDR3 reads CASSIQDRGHTTNEKLFF. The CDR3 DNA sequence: TGTGCCAGCTCAATCCAGGACAGGGGGCACACAACTAATGAAAAACTGTTTTTT.

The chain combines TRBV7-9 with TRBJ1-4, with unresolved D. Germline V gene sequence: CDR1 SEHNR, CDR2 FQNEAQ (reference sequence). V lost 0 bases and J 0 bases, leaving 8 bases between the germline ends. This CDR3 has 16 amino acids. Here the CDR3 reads CASSLAMGATNEKLFF. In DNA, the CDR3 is TGTGCCAGCAGCTTAGCGATGGGAGCAACTAATGAAAAACTGTTTTTT.

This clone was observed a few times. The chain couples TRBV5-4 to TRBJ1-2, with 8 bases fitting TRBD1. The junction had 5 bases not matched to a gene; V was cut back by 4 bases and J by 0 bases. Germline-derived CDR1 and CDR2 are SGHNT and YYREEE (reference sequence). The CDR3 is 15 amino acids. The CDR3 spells CASSPDRATNYGYTF. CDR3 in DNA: TGTGCCAGCAGCCCGGACAGGGCAACTAACTATGGCTACACCTTC.

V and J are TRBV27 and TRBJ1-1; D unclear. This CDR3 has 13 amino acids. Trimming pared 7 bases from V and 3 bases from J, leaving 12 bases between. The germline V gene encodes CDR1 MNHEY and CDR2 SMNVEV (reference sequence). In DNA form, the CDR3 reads TGTGCCAGCAAGGCTAGGGAGGACACTGAAGCTTTCTTT. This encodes CASKAREDTEAFF.

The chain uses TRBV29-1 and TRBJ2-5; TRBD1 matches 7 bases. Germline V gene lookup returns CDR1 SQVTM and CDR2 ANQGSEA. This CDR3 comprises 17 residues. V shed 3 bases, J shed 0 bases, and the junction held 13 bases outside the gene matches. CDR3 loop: CSVEGTDNLEDQETQYF. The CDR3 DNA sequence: TGCAGCGTTGAGGGGACAGATAATTTAGAAGACCAAGAGACCCAGTACTTC.

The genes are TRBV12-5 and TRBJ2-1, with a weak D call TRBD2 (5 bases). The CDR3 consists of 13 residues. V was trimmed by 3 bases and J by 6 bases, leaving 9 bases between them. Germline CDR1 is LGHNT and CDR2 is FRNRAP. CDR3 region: CASGLIGSNEQFF. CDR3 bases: TGTGCTAGTGGTTTAATAGGGAGCAATGAGCAGTTCTTC.

In nucleotides, the CDR3 is TGTGCCAGCAATCTAGCGGGTATTTACGAGCAGTACTTC. Protein sequence: CASNLAGIYEQYF. The V call is TRBV2, the J call TRBJ2-7; TRBD2 agrees at 8 bases. Germline assignment: CDR1 SNHLY and CDR2 FYNNEI. This CDR3 contains 13 residues. V lost 7 bases, J lost 4 bases, and 6 bases stayed unmatched.

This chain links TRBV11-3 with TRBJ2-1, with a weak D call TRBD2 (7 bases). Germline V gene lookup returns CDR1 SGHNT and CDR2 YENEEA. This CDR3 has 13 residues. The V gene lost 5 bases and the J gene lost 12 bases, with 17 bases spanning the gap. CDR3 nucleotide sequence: TGTGCCAGCAGCCCCGATTGGGGGGGCCCGCAGTTCTTC. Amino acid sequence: CASSPDWGGPQFF.

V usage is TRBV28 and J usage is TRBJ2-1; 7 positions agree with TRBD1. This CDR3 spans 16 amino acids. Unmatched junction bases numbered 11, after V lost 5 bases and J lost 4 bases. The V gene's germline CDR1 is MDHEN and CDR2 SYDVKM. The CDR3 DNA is TGTGCCAGCAGTCAGGGGGACGTGGTGGCTTACAATGAGCAGTTCTTC. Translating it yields CASSQGDVVAYNEQFF.

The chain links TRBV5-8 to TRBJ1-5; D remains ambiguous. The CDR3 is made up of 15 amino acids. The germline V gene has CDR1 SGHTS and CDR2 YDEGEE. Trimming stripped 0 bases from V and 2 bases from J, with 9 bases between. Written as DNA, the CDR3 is TGTGCCAGCAGCTTGGACGGGCGGGGCAATCAGCCCCAGCATTTT. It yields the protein CASSLDGRGNQPQHF.

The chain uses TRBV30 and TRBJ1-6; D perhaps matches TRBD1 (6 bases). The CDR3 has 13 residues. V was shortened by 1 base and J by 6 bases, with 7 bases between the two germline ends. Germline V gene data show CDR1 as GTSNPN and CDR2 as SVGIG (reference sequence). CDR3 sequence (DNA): TGTGCCTGGAGTGGACAGGTTAATTCACCCCTCCACTTT. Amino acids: CAWSGQVNSPLHF.

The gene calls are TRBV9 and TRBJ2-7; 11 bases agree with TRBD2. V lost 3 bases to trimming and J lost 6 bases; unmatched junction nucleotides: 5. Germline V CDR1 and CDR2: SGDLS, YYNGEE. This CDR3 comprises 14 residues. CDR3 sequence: CASSDSGRGREQYF. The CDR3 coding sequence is TGTGCCAGCAGCGATAGCGGGAGGGGCCGCGAGCAGTACTTC.

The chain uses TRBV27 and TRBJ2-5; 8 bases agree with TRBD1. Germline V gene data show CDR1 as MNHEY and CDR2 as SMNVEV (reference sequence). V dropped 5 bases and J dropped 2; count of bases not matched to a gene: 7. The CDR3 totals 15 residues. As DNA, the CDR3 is TGTGCCAGCAGTCCCCGCGGGACAGGACAAGAGACCCAGTACTTC. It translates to CASSPRGTGQETQYF.

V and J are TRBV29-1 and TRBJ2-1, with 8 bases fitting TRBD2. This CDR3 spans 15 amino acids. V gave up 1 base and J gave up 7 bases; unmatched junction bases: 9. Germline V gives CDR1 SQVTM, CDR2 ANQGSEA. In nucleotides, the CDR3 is TGCAGCGTTGAAGGGACTAGCCAGGGGAATAATGAGCAGTTCTTC. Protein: CSVEGTSQGNNEQFF.

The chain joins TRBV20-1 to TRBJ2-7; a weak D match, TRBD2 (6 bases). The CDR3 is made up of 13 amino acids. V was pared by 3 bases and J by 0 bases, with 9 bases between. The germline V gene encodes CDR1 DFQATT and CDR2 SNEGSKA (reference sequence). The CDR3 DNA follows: TGCAGTGCTAGTAGCGGTAGCTCCTACGAGCAGTACGTC. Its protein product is CSASSGSSYEQYV.

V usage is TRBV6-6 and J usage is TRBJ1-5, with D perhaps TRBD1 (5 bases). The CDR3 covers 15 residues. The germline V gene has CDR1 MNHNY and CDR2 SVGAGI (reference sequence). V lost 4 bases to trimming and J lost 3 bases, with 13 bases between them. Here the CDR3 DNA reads TGTGCCAGCAGTTCGGACATCCGCGACAATCAGCCCCAGCATTTT. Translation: CASSSDIRDNQPQHF.

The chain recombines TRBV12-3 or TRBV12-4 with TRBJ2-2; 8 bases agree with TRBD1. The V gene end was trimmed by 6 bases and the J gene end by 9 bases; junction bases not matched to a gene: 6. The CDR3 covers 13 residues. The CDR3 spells CASRTDRGRELFF. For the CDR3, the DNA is TGTGCCAGCAGGACTGACAGGGGCAGGGAGCTGTTTTTT.

CDR3 region: CASSLSGAGSTDTQYF. The CDR3 DNA sequence: TGTGCCAGCAGTTTAAGTGGAGCGGGGAGCACAGATACGCAGTATTTT. The rearrangement uses TRBV27 and TRBJ2-3, with 7 bases identical to TRBD2. CDR3 length: 16 amino acids. The J segment lost 0 bases and the V segment lost 2 bases, leaving 5 bases of the junction unmatched. In germline, CDR1 is MNHEY, CDR2 SMNVEV (reference sequence).

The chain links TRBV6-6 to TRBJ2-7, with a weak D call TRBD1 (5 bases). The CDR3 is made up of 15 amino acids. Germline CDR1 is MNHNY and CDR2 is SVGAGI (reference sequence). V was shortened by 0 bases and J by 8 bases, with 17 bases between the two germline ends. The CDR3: CASSYSSGADMKQYV. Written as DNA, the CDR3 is TGTGCCAGCAGTTACTCGTCTGGGGCCGATATGAAGCAGTACGTC.